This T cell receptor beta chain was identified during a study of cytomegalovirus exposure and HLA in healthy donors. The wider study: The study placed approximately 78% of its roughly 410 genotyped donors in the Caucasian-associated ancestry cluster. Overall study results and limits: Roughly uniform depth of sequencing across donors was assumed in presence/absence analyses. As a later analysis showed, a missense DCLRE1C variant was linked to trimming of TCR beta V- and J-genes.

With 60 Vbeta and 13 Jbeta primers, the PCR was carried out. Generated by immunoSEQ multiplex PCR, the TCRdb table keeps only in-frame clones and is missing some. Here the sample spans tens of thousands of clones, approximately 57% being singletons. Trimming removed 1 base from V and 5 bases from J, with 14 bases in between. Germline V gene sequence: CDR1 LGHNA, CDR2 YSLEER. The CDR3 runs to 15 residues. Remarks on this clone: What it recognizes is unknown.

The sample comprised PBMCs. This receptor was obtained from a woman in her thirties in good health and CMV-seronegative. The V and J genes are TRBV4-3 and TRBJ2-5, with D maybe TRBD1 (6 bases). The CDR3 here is CASSQGTGSGETQYF. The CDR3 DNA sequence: TGCGCCAGCAGCCAAGGTACAGGGTCAGGGGAGACCCAGTACTTC.